The 3 T cell receptor beta chains below were found in one sample sequenced in a study of identical twins. TCRdb recomputed calls from the 5' RACE reads with MiXCR, one row per CDR3 protein. This table holds 550,000 to 700,000 distinct CDR3 sequences, approximately 21% found once. Another study also made use of these data, one on T cells expressing NK-cell markers.

What was sequenced was PBMCs. These receptors were obtained from a woman aged 18-30 years in good health.

The CDR3 loop reads CSVEGRLHEQFF. As DNA, the CDR3 is TGCAGCGTTGAAGGCAGGTTGCATGAGCAGTTCTTC. The rearrangement links TRBV29-1 to TRBJ2-1; D not certain. V lost 1 base and J 8 bases, leaving 9 bases between the germline ends. The CDR3 consists of 12 residues. The germline gives CDR1 SQVTM, CDR2 ANQGSEA.

The table lists this clonotype with a few counts. This sequence joins TRBV4-3 and TRBJ2-3; 8 nucleotides match TRBD2. V shed 5 bases, J shed 4 bases, and the junction held 8 bases outside the gene matches. This CDR3 is built from 15 residues. Germline V gene lookup returns CDR1 LGHNA and CDR2 YSLEER. The CDR3 region is CASSMSGSSADTQYF. CDR3 DNA: TGCGCCAGCAGCATGAGCGGGAGTTCGGCAGATACGCAGTATTTT.

The V gene is TRBV7-6, the J gene TRBJ2-2; D gene unclear. This CDR3 has 14 amino acids. V lost 10 bases, J lost 6 bases, and 18 bases lay in between. Looked up from germline, CDR1 is SGHVS and CDR2 is FNYEAQ. CDR3 sequence reads: CANGGTVVAGELFF. CDR3 in DNA: TGTGCCAACGGTGGAACAGTGGTGGCCGGGGAGCTGTTTTTT.